This section outlines one T cell receptor (beta chain) sequence together with its context. The antigen it binds to is not known. Base qualities are not provided; no much larger clone lies one nucleotide away. This sample is drawn from a study of blood T cell repertoires in COVID-19 (dated by TCRdb to 2019 to 2021). Context from the whole study: The collaborator samples originated in the United States, Italy and Spain and spanned the acute and convalescent phases of COVID-19. The repertoires were released in a freely available public database meant as a resource for research on the immune response to SARS-CoV-2. Where available, HLA class I and class II types were obtained from metadata supplied by the sample provider rather than from assay-based typing. The material from the prospective study consisted of cDNA or gDNA derived from T cells, B-cell-depleted T cells, or PBMCs. Subjects who had been exposed to COVID-19, were actively infected with it, or had recovered from it provided the deeply sampled blood TCRbeta repertoires that made up the dataset. A de-identified subject ID, COVID-19 status, age in years and sex were almost always included in the sample metadata. The samples were drawn from the first 160 participants of the ongoing ImmuneRACE study and from 950 to 1,500 subjects provided by 6 global collaborators. Paper-wide results and their limitations: How much clinical and demographic metadata was included differed by source and by participant, and the metadata was provided uncurated.

TCRbeta CDR3 regions were amplified from genomic DNA using the immunoSEQ Assay, a bias-controlled multiplex PCR. Per the original workflow: Within the assay, amplification of reference gene primers was used to estimate how many nucleated cells each sample contained. To quantify the absolute abundance of each unique TCRbeta CDR3 rearrangement, sequence reads were collapsed and filtered. For each sample, productive Simpson clonality was calculated as the square root of Simpson's diversity index over productive rearrangements. TCRdb stores this immuneACCESS table with in-frame sequences only. Part of the clones is absent; in the studies checked, under half of the shortfall reflects unresolved V genes, and no reason is known for the rest. V and J calls and clone size are as listed in that table; D and trimming were resolved from the DNA. For this sample there are about 260,000 clones; around nine tenths appear just once. The ten largest clones capture 5.2% of the sample.

The CDR3 holds 15 amino acids from the cysteine to the phenylalanine. Left in the record is the CDR3 DNA by itself, 45 bases read in frame from the first base. V is cut back by 6 bases and J by 3 bases, with 7 bases in the junction unmatched. From the germline V gene (reference sequence), CDR1 is LNHDA and CDR2 is SQIVND. One collaborating source in Seattle enrolled patients during active infection and followed them longitudinally through the course of disease. Each collaborating institution followed its own protocols to collect whole blood in K2EDTA tubes. For TCRbeta analysis, collaborators shipped samples as frozen whole blood, isolated PBMCs, or DNA extracted from either of those sample types.

The chain uses TRBV19 and TRBJ2-1; 8 nucleotides in the junction match TRBD2. The sequence came from a woman aged 55-69 years with COVID-19, enrolled during active disease. Input material: peripheral blood. The CDR3 reads as follows: CASRLGRALYNEQFF. Read as DNA, the sequence is TGTGCCAGTAGACTCGGGAGGGCACTCTACAATGAGCAGTTCTTC.